This T cell receptor beta chain was identified during a study of shared clonotypes between healthy human individuals. Profiled with immunoSEQ multiplex PCR; TCRdb holds only in-frame clones, not every one. Among about 2.2 million clones listed, 80% to 95% were seen once. Positively selected for CCR7, the CD45RO-negative cells used as naive CD8 cells excluded terminally differentiated effector memory CD45RA+ cells. Trimming took 1 base from V and 0 from J, leaving 12 bases between them. The CDR3 has 16 amino acids. Germline assignment: CDR1 MNHEY and CDR2 SMNVEV (reference sequence). The chain has TRBV27 and TRBJ1-1; D is ambiguous. This TCR was sampled from a man between 18 and 35 years old in good health. Some clones in this sample may be carry-over from other donors' samples. Sequenced sample: naive CD8+ T cells from PBMCs. In DNA, the CDR3 is TGTGCCAGCAGTTTATTTTTGGGCAGTCTGAACACTGAAGCTTTCTTT. Protein sequence: CASSLFLGSLNTEAFF.